This T cell receptor (beta chain) was captured by sequencing in a study of cytomegalovirus exposure and HLA in healthy donors. Study findings and constraints: Later genetic work tied a missense DCLRE1C variant to beta-chain V and J trimming. Indistinguishable V segments such as TRBV6-2 and TRBV6-3 were excluded. A later analysis showed HLA-associated TCR beta chains outstripping equally common others in clonal expansion.

Only one count was recorded for this clone. Its target is not known. The PCR employed 60 Vbeta primers together with 13 Jbeta primers. The table came from immunoSEQ multiplex PCR; TCRdb's copy has only in-frame clones and leaves some out. The sample lists around 120,000 clones, approximately 80% occurring once. Germline CDR1 and CDR2: SGHRS and YFSETQ. Trimming cost V 4 bases and J 6 bases, with 10 bases left between them. This CDR3 has 12 amino acids. Sequencing input: PBMCs. This receptor was obtained from a female donor in good health and CMV-seropositive. The chain links TRBV5-1 to TRBJ1-1; possible D gene TRBD1, 5 bases. The CDR3 nucleotides read TGCGCCAGCAGCCCCCAGGGTTCTGAAGCTTTCTTT. Protein: CASSPQGSEAFF.